Below are 21 T cell receptor beta chains sequenced from a single sample in a study of beta chain features in type 1 diabetes. Every isolated RNA sample was fully reverse transcribed, so sequencing captured expressed TCRB transcripts. Profiling relied on immunoSEQ multiplex PCR, and the TCRdb table lists in-frame clones only, not all of them. The top ten hold 0.012% of the sample, which has approximately 260,000 clones, around 25% seen once. Study-level findings and limits: Among patients with Type 1 diabetes, TCRB CDR3s were moderately but significantly shorter in every one of the four CD4+ subsets.

Their antigens are not known. The sample comprised naive CD4+ T cells from blood. Receptors originate from a woman aged 25 to 39 with type 1 diabetes.

This clone was seen a few times. This chain joins TRBV29-1 and TRBJ2-2, with D perhaps matching TRBD1 (5 bases). Trimming cost V 2 bases and J 0 bases, with 10 bases left between them. Germline V gene sequence: CDR1 SQVTM, CDR2 ANQGSEA. This CDR3 comprises 15 residues. The CDR3 region has the DNA TGCAGCGTTGAATTCAGGGCAACGAACACCGGGGAGCTGTTTTTT. Residues: CSVEFRATNTGELFF.

V gene TRBV4-1 combines with J gene TRBJ2-3; D perhaps matches TRBD2 (6 bases). In germline, CDR1 is MGHRA, CDR2 YSYEKL. V lost 0 bases, J lost 1 base, and 17 bases lay in between. The CDR3 runs 18 residues. CDR3 loop: CASSQERTSFPRTDTQYF. The CDR3 DNA reads TGCGCCAGCAGCCAAGAGCGCACTAGCTTCCCCCGCACAGATACGCAGTATTTT.

The table lists this clone with a few counts. The chain uses TRBV11-2 and TRBJ2-1; 7 bases align to TRBD2. V lost 4 bases and J lost 6; bases outside the gene matches: 12. Germline CDR1 SGHAT, CDR2 FQNNGV. The CDR3 loop spans 16 amino acids. DNA for the CDR3: TGTGCCAGCAGCTCCGGTGCTAGCGGCCCCTCCAATGAGCAGTTCTTC. Translated: CASSSGASGPSNEQFF. Combining the CDR3 with reference TRBV11-2 and TRBJ2-1 gives the whole variable domain EAGVAQSPRYKIIEKRQSVAFWCNPISGHATLYWYQQILGQGPKLLIQFQNNGVVDDSQLPKDRFSAERLKGVDSTLKIQPAKLEDSAVYLCASSSGASGPSNEQFFGPGTRLTVL.

The J gene is TRBJ2-7, the V gene TRBV28; 9 bases agree with TRBD1. The CDR3 is 15 amino acids. Trimming removed 4 bases from V and 6 bases from J; junction bases left unmatched: 10. CDR1 is MDHEN, CDR2 SYDVKM, per germline. DNA for the CDR3: TGTGCCAGCAGTTCGGCCGGGACAGGGACCGGCGAGCAGTACTTC. Protein sequence: CASSSAGTGTGEQYF.

This clone came up a few times. This chain joins TRBV4-1 and TRBJ2-2; 10 bases are a match to TRBD2. J gave up 0 bases and V 4 bases, and 5 bases lay outside the gene matches. This CDR3 has 17 residues. Looked up from germline, CDR1 is MGHRA and CDR2 is YSYEKL. As DNA, the CDR3 is TGCGCCAGCAGCCCCGGACTAGCGGTTTCGAACACCGGGGAGCTGTTTTTT. It translates to CASSPGLAVSNTGELFF.

In its sample, this clone was seen a few times. V is TRBV18 and J is TRBJ2-1, with a weak D call TRBD1 (5 bases). The CDR3 contains 13 residues. CDR1 is KGHSH, CDR2 LQKENI, per germline. Trimming cost V 6 bases and J 8 bases, with 14 bases left between them. The CDR3 DNA reads as TGTGCCAGCTCGCCGACAGCCACGGATGAGCAGTTCTTC. This encodes CASSPTATDEQFF.

The chain employs TRBV10-3 and TRBJ2-5, with a tentative D call TRBD1 (6 bases). This CDR3 region has 15 residues. V lost 8 bases and J lost 2, with 18 bases in between. Germline CDR1 reads ENHRY; CDR2 reads SYGVKD. The CDR3 protein is CAIAPEYRAQETQYF. CDR3 coding DNA: TGTGCCATCGCCCCGGAGTACAGGGCGCAAGAGACCCAGTACTTC.

V usage is TRBV4-1 and J usage is TRBJ2-1; 7 bases fit TRBD2. V lost 3 bases to trimming and J lost 4 bases; unmatched junction nucleotides: 9. The length of the CDR3 is 16 residues. Per the germline V gene, CDR1 is MGHRA and CDR2 is YSYEKL. CDR3 coding DNA: TGCGCCAGCAGCCACGGTGCACTAGCGAGGTACAATGAGCAGTTCTTC. This gives the protein CASSHGALARYNEQFF.

The chain carries TRBV2 and TRBJ2-1; 11 nucleotides match TRBD2. This CDR3 region has 14 residues. Germline V gives CDR1 SNHLY, CDR2 FYNNEI. V trimming: 8 bases; J trimming: 8 bases; junction bases outside the gene matches: 8. The CDR3 protein is CASAGLAGGYEQFF. CDR3 coding DNA: TGTGCCAGCGCGGGGCTAGCGGGAGGATATGAGCAGTTCTTC.

CDR3 sequence: CASSLGGGSTGNEQFF. The CDR3 DNA follows: TGTGCCAGCAGCTTAGGGGGGGGGTCAACGGGCAATGAGCAGTTCTTC. The chain links TRBV11-2 to TRBJ2-1; TRBD2 agrees at 7 bases. Germline CDR1 reads SGHAT; CDR2 reads FQNNGV. This CDR3 spans 16 amino acids. The ends lost 1 base at V and 6 bases at J; junction bases unmatched: 9.

J is TRBJ1-1 and V is TRBV30; maybe TRBD1 (5 bases). The CDR3 is made up of 13 amino acids. Trimming cost V 8 bases and J 1 base, with 14 bases left between them. Per germline, CDR1 GTSNPN and CDR2 SVGIG (reference sequence). The CDR3 sequence is CARRLQENTEAFF. The CDR3 DNA sequence: TGTGCCCGCAGATTACAGGAGAACACTGAAGCTTTCTTT.

This clone was detected only a few times. CDR3 bases: TGCGCCAGCGGTTCTAGACCCCCCTACAATGAGCAGTTCTTC. It yields the protein CASGSRPPYNEQFF. The J gene is TRBJ2-1, the V gene TRBV5-1; D call uncertain. Per the germline V gene, CDR1 is SGHRS and CDR2 is YFSETQ. V gave up 7 bases and J gave up 2 bases, with 13 bases separating them. The CDR3 runs to 14 residues.

The rearrangement links TRBV9 to TRBJ2-7; perhaps TRBD1 as D (6 bases). From germline, CDR1 is SGDLS and CDR2 YYNGEE. Trimming stripped 4 bases from V and 2 bases from J, with 16 bases between. This CDR3 spans 15 amino acids. Here the CDR3 DNA reads TGTGCCAGCAGCACAGAACAGGGAACTACCTACGAGCAGTACTTC. This translates into CASSTEQGTTYEQYF.

The CDR3 DNA follows: TGCAGCGTTGGGTACGGTTCTAACACTGAAGCTTTCTTT. Translated, it gives CSVGYGSNTEAFF. The genes are TRBV29-1 and TRBJ1-1; no clear D gene. CDR1 and CDR2 (germline): SQVTM, ANQGSEA. V lost 4 bases, J lost 2 bases, and 11 bases lay in between. The CDR3 covers 13 residues.

This chain connects TRBV18 to TRBJ1-3; a possible D gene is TRBD1 (6 bases). Trimming stripped 3 bases from V and 2 bases from J, with 11 bases between. Germline V gene sequence: CDR1 KGHSH, CDR2 LQKENI. This CDR3 spans 15 amino acids. CDR3 loop: CASSPSTGPGNTIYF. CDR3 DNA: TGTGCCAGCTCACCTTCTACAGGGCCTGGAAACACCATATATTTT. Full variable domain (missing parts from reference TRBV18 and TRBJ1-3): NAGVMQNPRHLVRRRGQEARLRCSPMKGHSHVYWYRQLPEEGLKFMVYLQKENIIDESGMPKERFSAEFPKEGPSILRIQQVVRGDSAAYFCASSPSTGPGNTIYFGEGSWLTVV.

This clone was seen just once. The rearrangement links TRBV30 to TRBJ1-2, with 9 nucleotides matching TRBD1. V lost 1 base, J lost 4 bases, and 7 bases stayed unmatched. Germline assignment: CDR1 GTSNPN and CDR2 SVGIG (reference sequence). The CDR3 runs 15 residues. The CDR3 reads CAWSAKLGQGYGYTF. The CDR3 DNA follows: TGTGCCTGGAGTGCAAAGTTGGGACAGGGCTATGGCTACACCTTC.

The chain recombines TRBV9 with TRBJ2-7; TRBD1 matches at 10 bases. This CDR3 contains 15 residues. Looked up from germline, CDR1 is SGDLS and CDR2 is YYNGEE. The junction had 7 bases not matched to a gene; V was cut back by 1 base and J by 6 bases. This chain's CDR3 is CASSVWGQGSGEQYF. CDR3 DNA: TGTGCCAGCAGCGTATGGGGACAGGGGTCCGGCGAGCAGTACTTC.

The V gene is TRBV30, the J gene TRBJ2-5; 11 nucleotides align to TRBD1. The CDR3 consists of 16 residues. CDR1 is GTSNPN, CDR2 SVGIG, per germline (reference sequence). V lost 3 bases, J lost 5 bases, and 11 bases stayed unmatched. The CDR3 DNA is TGTGCCTGGAGAGTAAAGGGACAGGGGGACGGCGAGACCCAGTACTTC. Translating gives CAWRVKGQGDGETQYF.

V usage is TRBV7-2 and J usage is TRBJ1-5; maybe TRBD1 (5 bases). Deletions cut 1 base from V and 0 bases from J, with 10 bases between. Germline V lookup: CDR1 SGHTA, CDR2 FQGNSA. This CDR3 spans 16 amino acids. DNA of the CDR3: TGTGCCAGCAGCTTAGTTGGGGGGGATAGCAATCAGCCCCAGCATTTT. Translated, it gives CASSLVGGDSNQPQHF.

This clone showed up just a few times. CDR3 loop: CSVEIGVGNEQFF. The CDR3 DNA is TGCAGCGTTGAAATCGGGGTTGGGAATGAGCAGTTCTTC. The V call is TRBV29-1, the J call TRBJ2-1; TRBD2 might be the D (5 bases). Germline V gene data show CDR1 as SQVTM and CDR2 as ANQGSEA. The CDR3 has 13 amino acids. Trimming pared 2 bases from V and 7 bases from J, leaving 12 bases between.

This clone appeared a few times. The V gene is TRBV29-1, the J gene TRBJ2-5; the D gene is possibly TRBD2 (6 bases). Trimming removed 6 bases from V and 5 bases from J, with 19 bases in between. The CDR3 consists of 14 residues. Germline V gene sequence: CDR1 SQVTM, CDR2 ANQGSEA. CDR3 loop: CSVVPLARLETQYF. CDR3 DNA sequence: TGCAGCGTCGTTCCTCTAGCGAGGTTGGAGACCCAGTACTTC. Drawing the rest from reference TRBV29-1 and TRBJ2-5, the complete variable domain is SAVISQKPSRDICQRGTSLTIQCQVDSQVTMMFWYRQQPGQSLTLIATANQGSEATYESGFVIDKFPISRPNLTFSTLTVSNMSPEDSSIYLCSVVPLARLETQYFGPGTRLLVL.